The 23 T cell receptor beta chains listed next were all sequenced from one sample in a study of T cell repertoires in cytomegalovirus infection. No cognate antigen is known for these TCRs. TCRdb re-analysed the reads in MiXCR, keeping a single row per CDR3 protein. The sample lists 550,000 to 850,000 distinct CDR3 sequences, around 32% occurring once. This material consisted of cultured PBMCs, taken from culture after CMV antigen stimulation. These receptors all stem from a human donor in good health (CMV status not recorded). Some clones in this sample may be carry-over from other donors' samples.

The chain recombines TRBV19 with TRBJ1-1; no clear D. V was clipped by 5 bases and J by 2 bases, with 9 bases between them. The length of the CDR3 is 13 residues. The V gene's germline CDR1 is LNHDA and CDR2 SQIVND (reference sequence). CDR3: CASSRSSNTEAFF. CDR3 DNA sequence: TGTGCCAGTAGTCGCTCAAGTAACACTGAAGCTTTCTTT.

The chain has TRBV2 and TRBJ1-2, with 8 nucleotides matching TRBD1. Trimming removed 6 bases from V and 5 bases from J; junction bases left unmatched: 8. Germline V gene lookup returns CDR1 SNHLY and CDR2 FYNNEI. CDR3 length: 14 residues. The CDR3 nucleotides read TGTGCCAGCAGCCGGACAGGGCCGTTGTATGGCTACACCTTC. As protein: CASSRTGPLYGYTF.

There are many counts of this clonotype. The chain recombines TRBV7-2 with TRBJ2-7, with 11 bases identical to TRBD2. The CDR3 covers 15 residues. Germline CDR1 is SGHTA and CDR2 is FQGNSA. J lost 12 bases, V lost 8 bases, and 18 bases had no gene match. As DNA, the CDR3 is TGTGCCAGCGCCCGAGCGCCGCTAGCGGGAGGAAGGCCGTACTTC. Translation: CASARAPLAGGRPYF.

This chain uses TRBV12-3 or TRBV12-4 with TRBJ2-5, with D tentatively TRBD1 or TRBD2 (5 bases each). The CDR3 runs 12 residues. Trimming removed 6 bases from V and 3 bases from J, with 8 bases in between. In DNA form, the CDR3 reads TGTGCCAGCAGGGGGGAAAAAGAGACCCAGTACTTC. Its protein product is CASRGEKETQYF.

This clonotype was counted between two and nine times. The chain combines TRBV20-1 with TRBJ2-3; D unresolved. This CDR3 contains 14 residues. V was pared by 5 bases and J by 0 bases, with 12 bases between. From germline, CDR1 is DFQATT and CDR2 SNEGSKA (reference sequence). CDR3 protein: CSAPQYSSTDTQYF. CDR3 DNA: TGCAGTGCTCCTCAGTATTCTAGCACAGATACGCAGTATTTT.

This clonotype was counted many times. The CDR3 sequence: CASSDNFRGGEQFF. CDR3 coding DNA: TGTGCCAGCAGCGATAACTTCAGGGGTGGTGAGCAGTTCTTC. This chain links TRBV7-9 with TRBJ2-1, with TRBD1 as a possible D gene (6 bases). The germline V gene encodes CDR1 SEHNR and CDR2 FQNEAQ (reference sequence). V dropped 5 bases and J dropped 9 bases, with 17 bases sitting between them. CDR3 length: 14 residues.

The J gene is TRBJ1-6, the V gene TRBV2, with 8 bases aligning to TRBD1. This CDR3 region has 15 residues. In germline, CDR1 is SNHLY, CDR2 FYNNEI. The junction had 12 bases not matched to a gene; V was cut back by 7 bases and J by 10 bases. CDR3 region: CASIADRDGGSPLHF. The CDR3 DNA sequence: TGTGCCAGCATCGCGGACAGGGATGGAGGATCACCCCTCCACTTT.

This clonotype was recorded once. The rearrangement joins TRBV18 to TRBJ2-7, with TRBD1 identical over 10 bases. The CDR3 runs 14 residues. The V gene end was trimmed by 5 bases and the J gene end by 3 bases; junction bases not matched to a gene: 4. CDR1 KGHSH and CDR2 LQKENI come from the germline V gene. Written as DNA, the CDR3 is TGTGCCAGCTCAATGGGACAGGGGTTCTACGAGCAGTACTTC. Translation: CASSMGQGFYEQYF.

The chain employs TRBV20-1 and TRBJ2-3, with D tentatively TRBD1 (5 bases). CDR3 length equals 13 residues. V lost 2 bases and J 4 bases, leaving 10 bases between the germline ends. Germline loops: CDR1 DFQATT, CDR2 SNEGSKA (reference sequence). CDR3 DNA sequence: TGCAGTGCTAGACCTACAGGACCAGATACGCAGTATTTT. Translated: CSARPTGPDTQYF.

This chain links TRBV6-6 with TRBJ1-5; D gene ambiguous. This CDR3 is 12 amino acids long. Germline assignment: CDR1 MNHNY and CDR2 SVGAGI (reference sequence). Trimming pared 7 bases from V and 6 bases from J, leaving 10 bases between. Here the CDR3 reads CASKQLGQPQHF. The CDR3 DNA sequence: TGTGCCAGCAAACAACTCGGTCAGCCCCAGCATTTT.

In this sample, this clonotype turned up a few times. This sequence joins TRBV20-1 and TRBJ2-4; D gene unclear. Germline V gene data show CDR1 as DFQATT and CDR2 as SNEGSKA (reference sequence). With 2 bases removed from V and 0 bases from J, the gap between germline ends came to 11 bases. The CDR3 totals 15 residues. In nucleotides, the CDR3 is TGCAGTGCTAGAAACTCTGGGGAAGCCAAAAACATTCAGTACTTC. Encoded protein: CSARNSGEAKNIQYF.

J is TRBJ2-5 and V is TRBV20-1; 10 bases align to TRBD1. CDR3 length equals 15 residues. V shed 3 bases and J 5 bases; nucleotides not matched to a gene: 9. Germline V gene lookup returns CDR1 DFQATT and CDR2 SNEGSKA (reference sequence). This CDR3 reads CSASTSGTGEETQYF. DNA for the CDR3: TGCAGTGCTAGTACTTCCGGGACAGGGGAGGAGACCCAGTACTTC.

This clonotype was counted only a few times. The rearrangement links TRBV7-2 to TRBJ2-7, with 12 bases aligning to TRBD2. V lost 5 bases and J lost 3; bases outside the gene matches: 8. The CDR3 has 16 residues. Per germline, CDR1 SGHTA and CDR2 FQGNSA. The CDR3 protein is CASSPSSGGAGYEQYF. The DNA of the CDR3 is TGTGCCAGCAGCCCATCTAGCGGGGGGGCGGGCTACGAGCAGTACTTC. Drawing the rest from reference TRBV7-2 and TRBJ2-7, the complete variable domain is GAGVSQSPSNKVTEKGKDVELRCDPISGHTALYWYRQSLGQGLEFLIYFQGNSAPDKSGLPSDRFSAERTGGSVSTLTIQRTQQEDSAVYLCASSPSSGGAGYEQYFGPGTRLTVT.

The gene calls are TRBV11-2 and TRBJ2-7; weak D call: TRBD2 (7 bases). The CDR3 spans 12 residues. V shed 9 bases and J shed 4 bases, with 13 bases lying between them. The V gene's germline CDR1 is SGHAT and CDR2 FQNNGV. The CDR3 region is CASRGGLYEQYF. CDR3 bases: TGTGCCAGTAGGGGGGGGCTATACGAGCAGTACTTC.

The DNA for the CDR3 is TGTGCCAGCAGGCGGGACAGGGGACGCACCGGGGAGCTGTTTTTT. The encoded protein is CASRRDRGRTGELFF. The rearrangement links TRBV6-5 to TRBJ2-2; TRBD1 matches at 10 bases. The V gene's germline CDR1 is MNHEY and CDR2 SVGAGI. The CDR3 is 15 residues long. V shed 6 bases, J shed 4 bases, and the junction held 5 bases outside the gene matches.

The CDR3 DNA sequence: TGCAGCGTTGGGACGACTGGAAACACCATATATTTT. Translated, it gives CSVGTTGNTIYF. The J gene is TRBJ1-3, the V gene TRBV29-1; D not resolved. The CDR3 sequence is 12 residues long. Germline CDR1 and CDR2: SQVTM and ANQGSEA. The V gene lost 4 bases and the J gene lost 2 bases, with 6 bases spanning the gap.

This clonotype was seen a few times. J is TRBJ2-7 and V is TRBV6-2 or TRBV6-3; 8 nucleotides line up with TRBD2. Trimming cost V 0 bases and J 3 bases; bases outside gene matches: 4. CDR1 MNHEY and CDR2 SVGEGT come from the germline V gene. The CDR3 has 15 amino acids. The CDR3 DNA reads TGTGCCAGCAGTTACTCTTCCGGGAGGGTCTACGAGCAGTACTTC. It is translated as CASSYSSGRVYEQYF.

V usage is TRBV20-1 and J usage is TRBJ1-5; TRBD1 matches at 7 bases. Per germline, CDR1 DFQATT and CDR2 SNEGSKA (reference sequence). This CDR3 is built from 14 residues. With 1 base clipped from V and 4 bases from J, the junction kept 4 bases outside the gene matches. CDR3 region: CSARAPGGNQPQHF. CDR3 DNA: TGCAGTGCTAGAGCCCCAGGGGGAAATCAGCCCCAGCATTTT.

The CDR3 spells CASSSPGGFGSYEQYF. The DNA of the CDR3 is TGTGCCAGCAGCTCGCCAGGAGGGTTCGGGTCCTACGAGCAGTACTTC. This chain links TRBV7-9 with TRBJ2-7, with a tentative D call TRBD2 (6 bases). The CDR3 extends over 16 amino acids. Germline V gene sequence: CDR1 SEHNR, CDR2 FQNEAQ (reference sequence). V lost 4 bases, J lost 1 base, and 17 bases lay in between.

This clonotype was seen many times. This chain links TRBV7-2 with TRBJ2-5, with D perhaps TRBD1 (5 bases). V was pared by 7 bases and J by 5 bases, with 14 bases between. CDR1 is SGHTA and CDR2 is FQGNSA in the germline V gene. This CDR3 spans 13 amino acids. The CDR3 is CASNYQAGETQYF. The CDR3, as DNA: TGTGCCAGCAACTACCAGGCAGGGGAGACCCAGTACTTC. Full variable domain (missing parts from reference TRBV7-2 and TRBJ2-5): GAGVSQSPSNKVTEKGKDVELRCDPISGHTALYWYRQSLGQGLEFLIYFQGNSAPDKSGLPSDRFSAERTGGSVSTLTIQRTQQEDSAVYLCASNYQAGETQYFGPGTRLLVL.

This clonotype turned up a few times. V is TRBV11-2 and J is TRBJ2-1, with a weak D call TRBD2 (6 bases). CDR1 and CDR2 from the germline V gene are SGHAT and FQNNGV. Trimming pared 5 bases from V and 4 bases from J, leaving 15 bases between. This CDR3 is 15 amino acids long. This CDR3 reads CASSRRAELYNEQFF. CDR3 DNA: TGTGCCAGCAGCCGGAGGGCGGAATTGTACAATGAGCAGTTCTTC.

V and J are TRBV20-1 and TRBJ2-3; TRBD1 might be the D (6 bases). The CDR3 contains 14 residues. CDR1 and CDR2 from the germline V gene are DFQATT and SNEGSKA (reference sequence). V was shortened by 4 bases and J by 0 bases, with 11 bases between the two germline ends. The CDR3 sequence: CSATQGFSTDTQYF. CDR3 nucleotides: TGCAGTGCTACACAGGGATTTAGCACAGATACGCAGTATTTT.

The chain employs TRBV4-2 and TRBJ2-2; 11 bases align to TRBD2. J was trimmed by 2 bases and V by 3 bases; bases with no gene match: 5. The CDR3 runs 17 residues. The germline gives CDR1 LGHNA, CDR2 YNFKEQ. The CDR3 protein is CASSHVSGGVNTGELFF. The CDR3 coding sequence is TGTGCCAGCAGCCACGTTAGCGGGGGGGTTAACACCGGGGAGCTGTTTTTT.